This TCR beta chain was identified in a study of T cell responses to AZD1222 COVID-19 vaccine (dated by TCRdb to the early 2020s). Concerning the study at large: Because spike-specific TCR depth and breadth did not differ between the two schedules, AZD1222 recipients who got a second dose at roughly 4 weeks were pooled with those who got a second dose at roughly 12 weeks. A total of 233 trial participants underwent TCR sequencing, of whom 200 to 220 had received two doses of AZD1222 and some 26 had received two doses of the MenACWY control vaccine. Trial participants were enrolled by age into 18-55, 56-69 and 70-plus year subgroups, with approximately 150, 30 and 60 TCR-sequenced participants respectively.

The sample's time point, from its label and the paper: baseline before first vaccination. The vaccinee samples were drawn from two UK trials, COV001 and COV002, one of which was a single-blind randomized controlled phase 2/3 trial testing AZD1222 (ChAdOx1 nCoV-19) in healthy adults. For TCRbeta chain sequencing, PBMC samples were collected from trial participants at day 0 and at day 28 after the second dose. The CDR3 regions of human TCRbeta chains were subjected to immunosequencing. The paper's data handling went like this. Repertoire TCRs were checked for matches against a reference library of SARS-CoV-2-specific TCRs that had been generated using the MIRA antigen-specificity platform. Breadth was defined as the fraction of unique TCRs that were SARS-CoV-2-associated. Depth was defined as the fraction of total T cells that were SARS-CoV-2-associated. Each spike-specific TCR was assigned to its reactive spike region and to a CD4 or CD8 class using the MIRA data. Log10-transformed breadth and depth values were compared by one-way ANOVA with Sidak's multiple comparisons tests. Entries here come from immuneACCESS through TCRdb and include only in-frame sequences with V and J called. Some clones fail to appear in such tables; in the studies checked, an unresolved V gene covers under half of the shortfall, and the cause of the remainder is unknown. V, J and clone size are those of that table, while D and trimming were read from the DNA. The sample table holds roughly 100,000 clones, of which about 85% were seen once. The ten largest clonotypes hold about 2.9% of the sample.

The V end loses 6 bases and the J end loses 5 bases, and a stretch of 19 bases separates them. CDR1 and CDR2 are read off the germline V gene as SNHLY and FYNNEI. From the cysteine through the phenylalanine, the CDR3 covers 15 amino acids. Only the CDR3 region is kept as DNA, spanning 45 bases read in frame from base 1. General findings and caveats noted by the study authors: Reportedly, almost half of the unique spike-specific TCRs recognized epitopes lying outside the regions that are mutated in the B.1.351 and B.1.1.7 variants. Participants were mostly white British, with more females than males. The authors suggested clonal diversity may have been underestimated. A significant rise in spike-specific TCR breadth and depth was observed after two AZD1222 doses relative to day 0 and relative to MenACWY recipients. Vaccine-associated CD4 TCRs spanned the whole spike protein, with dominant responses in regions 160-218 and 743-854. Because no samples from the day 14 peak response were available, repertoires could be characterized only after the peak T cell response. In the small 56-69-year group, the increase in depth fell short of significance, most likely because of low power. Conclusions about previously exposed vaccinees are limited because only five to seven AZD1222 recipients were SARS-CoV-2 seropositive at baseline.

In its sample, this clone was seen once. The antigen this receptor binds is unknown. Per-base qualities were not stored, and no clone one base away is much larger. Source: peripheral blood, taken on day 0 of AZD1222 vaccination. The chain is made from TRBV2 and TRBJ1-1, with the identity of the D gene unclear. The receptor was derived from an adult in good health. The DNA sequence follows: TGTGCCAGCAGGCCGGGCCCTACGTCCCAGACTGAAGCTTTCTTT. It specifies CASRPGPTSQTEAFF.